A selection of T cell receptor beta chains follows, all from one sample in a study of OX40 agonist ivuxolimab in advanced cancers. TCRdb keeps only in-frame clones here, not all; method: immunoSEQ multiplex PCR. The table lists 37,000 or so clones, roughly four fifths of them singletons. The sample was CD4+ or CD8+ T cells sorted from blood, taken in a trial of the OX40 agonist ivuxolimab. The origin of the receptors is an adult with an advanced solid tumor such as melanoma, head and neck, liver or kidney cancer. Both conserved end residues are part of each CDR3. A D gene is named only where the DNA matches it firmly. The size of a clone is reported for some rows only, either as once, few or many, or as a class for expanded clones.

v_call,clone_size,j_call,d_call,cdr3_aa,cdr3_nt
TRBV5-1,-,TRBJ1-1,-,CASSLVKPNTEAFF,TGCGCCAGCAGCTTGGTCAAACCGAACACTGAAGCTTTCTTT
TRBV28,-,TRBJ2-2,TRBD2,CASSLGLARTGELFF,TGTGCCAGCAGCCTGGGACTAGCCCGCACCGGGGAGCTGTTTTTT
TRBV6-5,-,TRBJ1-2,TRBD1,CASSYSRGQSYGYTF,TGTGCCAGCAGTTACTCGAGGGGACAGAGCTATGGCTACACCTTC
TRBV28,-,TRBJ1-4,-,CASRLRPGDLREKLFF,TGTGCCAGCCGACTTAGGCCGGGGGATTTACGGGAAAAACTGTTTTTT
TRBV6-1,-,TRBJ1-6,TRBD1,CANSDRGLSNSPLHF,TGTGCCAACTCGGACAGGGGTCTTTCTAATTCACCCCTCCACTTT
TRBV27,-,TRBJ2-6,-,CASRFLRETLGANVLTF,TGTGCCAGCAGATTTCTGAGGGAGACGCTAGGGGCCAACGTCCTGACTTTC
TRBV18,-,TRBJ2-4,TRBD1,CASSPDRLAKNIQYF,TGTGCCAGCTCACCGGACAGGCTAGCCAAAAACATTCAGTACTTC
TRBV27,-,TRBJ2-5,TRBD1,CASRLSRGQGETQYF,TGTGCCTCCCGACTCTCCAGGGGACAGGGAGAGACCCAGTACTTC
TRBV6-6,few,TRBJ2-3,-,CASSSRLADTQYF,TGTGCCAGCAGCTCCCGACTAGCAGATACGCAGTATTTT
TRBV4-1,-,TRBJ2-5,TRBD1,CASSHSRDSQETQYF,TGCGCCAGCAGCCACTCTCGGGACAGTCAAGAGACCCAGTACTTC
TRBV2,few,TRBJ1-1,-,CASRTGGIDTEAFF,TGTGCCAGCAGGACTGGGGGGATCGATACTGAAGCTTTCTTT
TRBV7-8,-,TRBJ1-1,TRBD1,CAINRGVGTEAFF,TGTGCCATTAACAGGGGGGTCGGCACTGAAGCTTTCTTT
TRBV5-6,-,TRBJ2-3,-,CASSREGRGTDTQYF,TGTGCCAGCAGTAGAGAAGGCAGGGGTACAGATACGCAGTATTTT
TRBV28,-,TRBJ2-6,TRBD1,CASSSTTGGRANVLTF,TGTGCCAGCAGTTCCACCACAGGGGGTCGGGCCAACGTCCTGACTTTC
TRBV30,-,TRBJ2-3,-,CASNGISSITDTQYF,TGTGCCTCGAACGGGATTAGTTCGATCACAGATACGCAGTATTTT
TRBV19,-,TRBJ1-2,-,CASSHRARRGYTF,TGTGCCAGTAGTCACAGGGCCAGACGTGGCTACACCTTC
TRBV4-1,-,TRBJ2-2,-,CASSPFAIRGLAKIGELFF,TGCGCCAGCAGCCCTTTTGCGATTAGAGGCCTAGCGAAGATCGGGGAGCTGTTTTTT
TRBV5-1,-,TRBJ2-7,-,CASSIGGENEQYF,TGCGCCAGCAGCATCGGGGGTGAAAACGAGCAGTACTTC
TRBV5-1,-,TRBJ2-6,-,CASKLRAGQMTGANVLTF,TGCGCCAGCAAACTCCGTGCAGGCCAGATGACTGGGGCCAACGTCCTGACTTTC
TRBV6-5,medium-sized,TRBJ2-7,TRBD1,CASRPPGQGAWEQYF,TGTGCCAGCAGGCCCCCGGGACAGGGGGCCTGGGAGCAGTACTTC
TRBV5-1,-,TRBJ2-7,-,CASSVGQTRPYEQYF,TGCGCCAGCAGCGTTGGCCAGACACGACCTTACGAGCAGTACTTC
TRBV5-1,-,TRBJ2-2,-,CASSQLQGHGELFF,TGCGCCAGCAGTCAGCTGCAGGGCCACGGGGAGCTGTTTTTT
TRBV11-2,once,TRBJ1-4,-,CASSLVGGRLGEKLFF,TGTGCCAGCAGCTTAGTGGGGGGACGGCTGGGTGAAAAACTGTTTTTT
TRBV6-6,-,TRBJ2-7,-,CASCIIPDYEQYF,TGTGCCAGCTGTATTATTCCGGACTACGAGCAGTACTTC
TRBV30,-,TRBJ2-5,-,CAWSVGGRYSVETQYF,TGTGCCTGGAGTGTTGGGGGTCGATACTCTGTAGAGACCCAGTACTTC
TRBV27,-,TRBJ2-7,-,CASSSYLAYEQYF,TGTGCCAGCAGTTCCTATTTGGCTTACGAGCAGTACTTC
TRBV4-2,-,TRBJ2-1,-,CASSSGETGTYNEQFF,TGTGCCAGCAGCTCCGGGGAAACGGGAACCTACAATGAGCAGTTCTTC
TRBV7-7,once,TRBJ2-7,-,CASSSMVQSEQYF,TGTGCTAGCAGCTCAATGGTACAATCCGAGCAGTACTTC
TRBV19,-,TRBJ1-1,-,CASSLDMNTEAFF,TGTGCCAGTAGTCTAGACATGAACACTGAAGCTTTCTTT
TRBV6-1,-,TRBJ1-5,-,CASSEVTNSNQPQHF,TGTGCCAGCAGTGAAGTTACTAATAGCAATCAGCCCCAGCATTTT
TRBV30,-,TRBJ2-7,-,CAWTSGSTYEQYF,TGTGCCTGGACCTCGGGCAGCACCTACGAGCAGTACTTC
TRBV5-6,-,TRBJ1-6,-,CASSLSGPSPLHF,TGTGCCAGCAGCTTGTCCGGCCCCTCACCCCTCCACTTT
TRBV5-1,-,TRBJ2-1,TRBD1,CASGDRLDNEQFF,TGCGCCAGCGGGGACAGACTTGACAATGAGCAGTTCTTC
TRBV18,-,TRBJ2-7,TRBD1,CASSPRRGTGEYEQYF,TGTGCCAGCTCACCACGAAGGGGGACAGGGGAGTACGAGCAGTACTTC
TRBV30,-,TRBJ2-2,TRBD2,CAWTLAGAGNTGELFF,TGTGCCTGGACACTAGCGGGAGCGGGGAACACCGGGGAGCTGTTTTTT
TRBV5-1,-,TRBJ1-4,-,CASSFGRGDEKLFF,TGCGCCAGCAGCTTTGGCAGGGGTGATGAAAAACTGTTTTTT
TRBV10-3,-,TRBJ2-3,TRBD2,CAIRRSPSSGGYSSTDTQYF,TGTGCCATCCGTCGTTCACCGTCTAGCGGGGGCTACTCTAGCACAGATACGCAGTATTTT
TRBV29-1,-,TRBJ2-1,TRBD1,CSVARTGGIDEQFF,TGCAGCGTTGCCCGGACAGGGGGTATAGATGAGCAGTTCTTC
TRBV6-1,-,TRBJ2-7,TRBD2,CASSELAGGMQTKYF,TGTGCCAGCAGTGAATTAGCGGGGGGGATGCAAACTAAGTACTTC
TRBV6-5,-,TRBJ1-3,-,CASSAPGGSGNTIYF,TGTGCCAGCAGTGCACCTGGGGGCTCTGGAAACACCATATATTTT
TRBV29-1,-,TRBJ2-3,TRBD2,CSVATSGGHTDTQYF,TGCAGCGTCGCTACTAGCGGGGGGCACACAGATACGCAGTATTTT
TRBV6-1,-,TRBJ1-5,-,CASSDSPPSMGNQPQHF,TGTGCCAGCAGTGATAGCCCTCCCAGTATGGGAAATCAGCCCCAGCATTTT
TRBV6-6,-,TRBJ1-3,-,CASSPDSSGNTIYF,TGTGCCAGCAGCCCGGACAGTTCTGGAAACACCATATATTTT
TRBV11-1,-,TRBJ2-3,-,CASSSPPRDTQYF,TGTGCCAGCAGCTCACCTCCTAGAGATACGCAGTATTTT
TRBV30,-,TRBJ2-1,-,CAWTYGSSLYNEQFF,TGTGCCTGGACGTACGGGTCCTCTCTCTACAATGAGCAGTTCTTC
TRBV28,-,TRBJ1-2,-,CASSSPIGLGYGYTF,TGTGCCAGCAGTTCACCGATAGGGCTTGGATATGGCTACACCTTC
TRBV7-2,-,TRBJ1-6,TRBD1,CASSSLSGGALHF,TGTGCCAGCAGCTCCCTCTCAGGGGGAGCCCTCCACTTT
TRBV9,-,TRBJ1-3,-,CASSVGPGLGNTIYF,TGTGCCAGCAGCGTGGGCCCCGGACTTGGAAACACCATATATTTT
TRBV9,-,TRBJ1-1,-,CASSVAMNTEAFF,TGTGCCAGCAGCGTGGCTATGAACACTGAAGCTTTCTTT
TRBV5-4,-,TRBJ1-5,TRBD1,CASSLDGTGDQPQHF,TGTGCCAGCAGCTTGGATGGGACAGGTGATCAGCCCCAGCATTTT
TRBV2,-,TRBJ1-4,-,CASSDLRRSNEKLFF,TGTGCCAGCAGTGATTTGAGGAGGTCTAATGAAAAACTGTTTTTT
TRBV27,-,TRBJ1-2,-,CASGYQYGYTF,TGTGCCAGCGGGTATCAGTATGGCTACACCTTC
TRBV5-1,-,TRBJ1-3,-,CASSFGESGSTIYF,TGCGCCAGCAGCTTCGGGGAGTCGGGAAGCACCATATATTTT
TRBV28,-,TRBJ1-5,-,CASSLDHSNQPQHF,TGTGCCAGCAGTTTGGACCATAGCAATCAGCCCCAGCATTTT
TRBV7-8,-,TRBJ1-6,-,CASSLLQGNSPLHF,TGTGCCAGCAGCTTGTTACAGGGAAACTCACCCCTCCACTTT
TRBV18,-,TRBJ1-5,-,CASSRDLTDNQPQHF,TGTGCCAGCTCACGAGACTTGACGGACAATCAGCCCCAGCATTTT
TRBV19,-,TRBJ2-6,TRBD2,CASSETSGVSGANVLTF,TGTGCCAGTAGTGAGACTAGCGGGGTATCTGGGGCCAACGTCCTGACTTTC